Listed below are T cell receptor beta chains from one sample, sequenced in a study of identical twins. TCRdb redid the calling of the 5' RACE reads with MiXCR, one entry per CDR3 protein. The sample includes about 330,000 distinct CDR3 sequences, 9% to 15% of them seen just once. In addition, the sample was reused for a study of yellow fever vaccine responses in identical twins.

The sample comprised CD8+ T cells sorted from blood. The source is a woman between 18 and 29 years old in good health. CDR3s include the opening cysteine and the closing phenylalanine or tryptophan. Fields, in order: D gene, clone size, J gene, V gene, CDR3 protein, CDR3 DNA. D genes are given only for firm matches. Clone size, where shown, is once, few, many, or a class for clones that have expanded.

-,-,TRBJ1-1,TRBV28,CASSFPGANTEAFF,TGTGCCAGCAGTTTCCCGGGTGCGAACACTGAAGCTTTCTTT
TRBD1,many,TRBJ2-2,TRBV13,CASRYRGRTGELFF,TGTGCCAGCAGGTACAGGGGGCGAACCGGGGAGCTGTTTTTT
TRBD2,-,TRBJ2-1,TRBV29-1,CSVEGLAVSRGYNEQFF,TGCAGCGTTGAAGGACTAGCGGTCTCAAGGGGTTACAATGAGCAGTTCTTC
TRBD1,few,TRBJ2-2,TRBV12-3/TRBV12-4,CASSTGQFTGELFF,TGTGCCAGCAGTACGGGACAGTTTACCGGGGAGCTGTTTTTT
TRBD2,-,TRBJ2-1,TRBV29-1,CSVVTTSGNEQFF,TGCAGCGTTGTTACGACTAGCGGCAATGAGCAGTTCTTC
-,-,TRBJ2-1,TRBV7-7,CASSLGGARPTDEQFF,TGTGCCAGCAGCTTAGGGGGCGCGAGACCGACCGATGAGCAGTTCTTC
-,few,TRBJ2-7,TRBV13,CASSFEYEQYF,TGTGCCAGCAGCTTTGAGTACGAGCAGTACTTC
-,-,TRBJ2-6,TRBV29-1,CSGVTSGANVLTF,TGCAGCGGCGTGACCTCTGGGGCCAACGTCCTGACTTTC
-,many,TRBJ2-1,TRBV15,CATTDSSYNEQFF,TGTGCCACCACTGACTCCTCCTACAATGAGCAGTTCTTC
TRBD1,few,TRBJ1-2,TRBV14,CASSQRQGIGGYTF,TGTGCCAGCAGCCAAAGACAGGGGATCGGTGGCTACACCTTC
-,few,TRBJ1-1,TRBV10-3,CAISESWTANTEAFF,TGTGCCATCAGTGAGTCTTGGACGGCGAACACTGAAGCTTTCTTT
TRBD2,few,TRBJ2-3,TRBV15,CATSRDKDSGGDGDTQYF,TGTGCCACCAGCAGAGATAAGGATAGCGGGGGGGACGGAGATACGCAGTATTTT